This is a list of T cell receptor beta chains from one sample in a study of T-cell memory formation after mild COVID-19. Each CDR3 protein is one row after TCRdb ran MiXCR on the 5' RACE reads. The data hold around 60,000 distinct CDR3 sequences, with 9.5% observed a single time. The specimen sequenced was PBMCs or a T cell subset sorted from them (not recorded which). These receptors originate from a man aged 18 to 30 who had mild COVID-19 (a few samples of this study predate the infection). Cell type and time point are not known. The CDR3 runs from the conserved cysteine through the conserved F or W. D genes are given only for firm matches. Clone size is given for some rows only: seen once, a few or many times, or a class if the clone is expanded.

d_gene,j_gene,abundance,len,v_gene,CDR3nt,CDR3aa
TRBD2,TRBJ2-3,-,16,TRBV7-6,TGTGCCAGCAGACAAAGACTAGCGGGGGCGTCAGATACGCAGTATTTT,CASRQRLAGASDTQYF
-,TRBJ1-2,few,12,TRBV12-3/TRBV12-4,TGTGCCAGCAGTTTTGGTGGGCTAGGCTACACCTTC,CASSFGGLGYTF
TRBD1,TRBJ1-5,-,15,TRBV2,TGTGCCAGCAGCACTTTGACAGGGGGGCGACAGCCCCAGCATTTT,CASSTLTGGRQPQHF
-,TRBJ1-2,-,13,TRBV18,TGTGCCAGCTCCCCAAGGCCAGGGGATGGCTACACCTTC,CASSPRPGDGYTF
-,TRBJ2-3,-,13,TRBV20-1,TGCAGTGCGTTGGCGGGATTGGGAGATACGCAGTATTTT,CSALAGLGDTQYF
TRBD1,TRBJ1-5,-,19,TRBV5-6,TGTGCCAGCAGCCTGTACGCGAACAGGGGGACAATGGGCAATCAGCCCCAGCATTTT,CASSLYANRGTMGNQPQHF
-,TRBJ1-1,few,14,TRBV5-1,TGCGCCAGCAGCGTTACAGGGACGGGTACTGAAGCTTTCTTT,CASSVTGTGTEAFF
TRBD1,TRBJ1-1,-,14,TRBV12-3/TRBV12-4,TGTGCCAGCAGCCCGGGACAGGAGAACACTGAAGCTTTCTTT,CASSPGQENTEAFF
-,TRBJ1-2,-,8,TRBV20-1,TGCAGTGCCCGGGGCTACACCTTC,CSARGYTF
-,TRBJ1-5,-,18,TRBV6-5,TGTGCCAGCAGTTACTCGATCCCAGGGGACTATAGCAATCAGCCCCAGCATTTT,CASSYSIPGDYSNQPQHF
TRBD2,TRBJ2-7,few,12,TRBV30,TGTGCCTGGAGCTTAGCGGGGGGCGAGCAGTACTTC,CAWSLAGGEQYF
-,TRBJ2-2,-,14,TRBV28,TGTGCCAGCACCAAGGGGCAGGCCGGCGGGGAGCTGTTTTTT,CASTKGQAGGELFF
TRBD1,TRBJ1-1,-,13,TRBV12-3/TRBV12-4,TGTGCCAGCAGCACGGGACAGGGAGGTGAAGCTTTCTTT,CASSTGQGGEAFF
-,TRBJ2-3,few,15,TRBV5-4,TGTGCCAGCAGCTTGGCCATGAGGTGGGGAGATACGCAGTATTTT,CASSLAMRWGDTQYF
-,TRBJ2-1,-,13,TRBV18,TGTGCCAGCTCACCGAGGGACTACAATGAGCAGTTCTTC,CASSPRDYNEQFF
-,TRBJ2-5,few,15,TRBV6-5,TGTGCCAGCAGCCCAAGAGACAGTGGCAGAGAGACCCAGTACTTC,CASSPRDSGRETQYF
-,TRBJ2-1,medium-sized,13,TRBV4-3,TGCGCCAGCAGCCAAGGGCGGGCACGTGAGCAGTTCTTC,CASSQGRAREQFF
-,TRBJ1-2,few,14,TRBV15,TGTGCCACCAGCAGAGGGGGGGTGCTCTATGGCTACACCTTC,CATSRGGVLYGYTF
-,TRBJ2-1,few,15,TRBV7-2,TGTGCCAGCAGCTTAGAGGGTGGGGATTACAATGAGCAGTTCTTC,CASSLEGGDYNEQFF
TRBD2,TRBJ2-5,many,14,TRBV12-3/TRBV12-4,TGTGCCAGCAGTGGAGCGGGGGGGCAAGAGACCCAGTACTTC,CASSGAGGQETQYF
TRBD1,TRBJ1-6,-,14,TRBV20-1,TGCAGTGCTAGTGCCGGACAGGGAGCAGCACCCCTCCACTTT,CSASAGQGAAPLHF
-,TRBJ1-2,few,13,TRBV27,TGTGCCAGCAGTTTAGAAGGAGCCGGTCTCTACACCTTC,CASSLEGAGLYTF
-,TRBJ1-2,few,14,TRBV7-9,TGTGCCAGCAGCTTAGGGGCTATAGAATCTGGCTACACCTTC,CASSLGAIESGYTF
TRBD1,TRBJ1-5,few,15,TRBV27,TGTGCCAGCAGTTTCCAAGGACAGGGTTATCAGCCCCAGCATTTT,CASSFQGQGYQPQHF
-,TRBJ2-1,few,14,TRBV24-1,TGTGCCACCAGTGGGGCCGGGACTCGAAATGAGCAGTTCTTC,CATSGAGTRNEQFF
-,TRBJ2-1,few,12,TRBV19,TGTGCCAGTAGTCATGTAGTGGGTGAGCAGTTCTTC,CASSHVVGEQFF
-,TRBJ2-2,few,14,TRBV12-3/TRBV12-4,TGTGCCAGCAGTTTAGTGGTTCACACCGGGGAGCTGTTTTTT,CASSLVVHTGELFF
TRBD2,TRBJ2-3,many,18,TRBV5-1,TGCGCCAGCAGCTTGGGGTTAGCGGGGGCCACCCTCACAGATACGCAGTATTTT,CASSLGLAGATLTDTQYF
-,TRBJ1-5,few,13,TRBV6-1,TGTGCCAGCAGTGGGGGTTACAATCAGCCCCAGCATTTT,CASSGGYNQPQHF
TRBD1,TRBJ1-2,-,15,TRBV7-9,TGTGCCAGCAGCTTAGGCTCGACAGGGGATAATGGCTACACCTTC,CASSLGSTGDNGYTF
-,TRBJ2-2,-,13,TRBV12-3/TRBV12-4,TGTGCCAGCAGTCTAAGGTCCACCGGGGAGCTGTTTTTT,CASSLRSTGELFF
-,TRBJ1-2,-,16,TRBV5-6,TGTGCCAGCAGCTTCCTCACAGGTGCCTATTCCTATGGCTACACCTTC,CASSFLTGAYSYGYTF
-,TRBJ2-7,-,17,TRBV3-1,TGTGCCAGCAGCCAAGTACCCGACAGTGGGGAGCTCTACGAGCAGTACTTC,CASSQVPDSGELYEQYF
TRBD2,TRBJ2-1,-,16,TRBV5-1,TGCGCCAGCAGCCCCGCGGGGGTAGGGCCCTACAATGAGCAGTTCTTC,CASSPAGVGPYNEQFF
-,TRBJ1-5,-,15,TRBV12-3/TRBV12-4,TGTGCCAGCAGCCTGGTCAGGGGCAGGGGTCAGCCCCAGCATTTT,CASSLVRGRGQPQHF
TRBD1,TRBJ1-2,-,13,TRBV27,TGTGCCAGCAGGACCGGGACAGGGTTTGGCTACACCTTC,CASRTGTGFGYTF
-,TRBJ2-2,many,15,TRBV7-6,TGTGCCAGCAGCTTAGTGAGGGGCGTCACCGGGGAGCTGTTTTTT,CASSLVRGVTGELFF
-,TRBJ1-1,few,13,TRBV12-3/TRBV12-4,TGTGCCAGCAGTCCTTCGGGAAACACTGAAGCTTTCTTT,CASSPSGNTEAFF
TRBD1,TRBJ1-1,-,14,TRBV5-1,TGCGCCAGCAGCAGAGACAGGGTCGGGACTGAAGCTTTCTTT,CASSRDRVGTEAFF